This TCR beta chain was retrieved from a study of T cell repertoires in cytomegalovirus infection. Study details: The study used recently identified HLA-C-restricted and well-studied HLA-B-restricted CMV epitopes.

Comment on this clonotype: What it binds is unknown.

Using its own MiXCR run on the reads, TCRdb lists one record per CDR3 protein. This table holds about 900,000 distinct CDR3 sequences, roughly 31% found once. The CDR3 runs 16 residues. With V trimmed by 4 bases and J by 1 base, 5 bases remained unmatched. Sequencing was performed on cultured CD8+ T cells from PBMCs, taken from culture after CMV antigen stimulation. The sequence was collected from a human donor in good health (CMV status not recorded). Some clones in this sample may be carry-over from other donors' samples. The chain joins TRBV12-3 or TRBV12-4 to TRBJ2-3, with 10 bases lining up with TRBD1. The CDR3 coding sequence is TGTGCCAGCAGTTATCCGACAGGGGGCGGCACAGATACGCAGTATTTT. Its translation: CASSYPTGGGTDTQYF.